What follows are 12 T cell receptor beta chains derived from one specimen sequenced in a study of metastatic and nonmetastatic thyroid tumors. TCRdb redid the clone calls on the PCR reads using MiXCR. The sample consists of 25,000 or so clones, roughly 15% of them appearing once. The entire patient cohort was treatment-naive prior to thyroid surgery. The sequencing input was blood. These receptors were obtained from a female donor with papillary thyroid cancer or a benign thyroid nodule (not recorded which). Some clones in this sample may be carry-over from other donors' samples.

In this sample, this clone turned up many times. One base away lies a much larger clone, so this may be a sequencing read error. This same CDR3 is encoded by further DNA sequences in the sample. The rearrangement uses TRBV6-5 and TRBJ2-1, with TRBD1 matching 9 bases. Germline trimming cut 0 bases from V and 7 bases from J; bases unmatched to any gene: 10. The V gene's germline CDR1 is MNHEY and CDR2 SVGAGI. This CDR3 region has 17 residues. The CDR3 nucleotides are TGTGCCAGCAGTTACTCAACCGGGACAGGGATAGATAATGAGCAGTTCTTC. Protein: CASSYSTGTGIDNEQFF.

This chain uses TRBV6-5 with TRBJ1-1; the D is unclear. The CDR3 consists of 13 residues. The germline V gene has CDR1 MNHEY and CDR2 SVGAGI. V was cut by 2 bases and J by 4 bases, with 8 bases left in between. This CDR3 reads CASSYGLTTEAFF. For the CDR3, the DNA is TGTGCCAGCAGTTACGGACTAACCACTGAAGCTTTCTTT.

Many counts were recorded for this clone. CDR3 loop: CASSVAAEREQYF. CDR3 coding DNA: TGTGCCAGCAGCGTAGCCGCAGAGCGGGAGCAGTACTTC. The chain links TRBV9 to TRBJ2-7; the D gene is possibly TRBD2 (5 bases). The CDR3 is made up of 13 amino acids. Germline loops: CDR1 SGDLS, CDR2 YYNGEE. V lost 0 bases to trimming and J lost 7 bases, with 11 bases between them.

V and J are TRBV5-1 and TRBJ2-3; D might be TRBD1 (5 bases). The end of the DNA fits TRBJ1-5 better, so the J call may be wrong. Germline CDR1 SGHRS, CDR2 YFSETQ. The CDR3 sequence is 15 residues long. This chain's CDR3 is CASSFGSGRGYTQHF. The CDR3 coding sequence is TGCGCCAGCAGCTTTGGTAGCGGGAGGGGCTATACGCAGCATTTT.

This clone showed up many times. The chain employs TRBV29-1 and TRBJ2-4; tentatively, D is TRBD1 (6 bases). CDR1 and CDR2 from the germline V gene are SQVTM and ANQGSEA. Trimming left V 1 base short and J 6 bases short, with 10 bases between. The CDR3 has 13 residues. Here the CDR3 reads CSVEGTAPNIQYF. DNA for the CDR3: TGCAGCGTTGAAGGGACAGCCCCAAACATTCAGTACTTC.

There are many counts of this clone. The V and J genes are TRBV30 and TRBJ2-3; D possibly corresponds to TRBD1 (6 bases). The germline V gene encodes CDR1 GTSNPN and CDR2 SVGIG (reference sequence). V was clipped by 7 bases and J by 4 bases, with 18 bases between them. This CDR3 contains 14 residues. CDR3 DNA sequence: TGTGCCTCAAATACAGGGATAATCCCAGATACGCAGTATTTT. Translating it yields CASNTGIIPDTQYF.

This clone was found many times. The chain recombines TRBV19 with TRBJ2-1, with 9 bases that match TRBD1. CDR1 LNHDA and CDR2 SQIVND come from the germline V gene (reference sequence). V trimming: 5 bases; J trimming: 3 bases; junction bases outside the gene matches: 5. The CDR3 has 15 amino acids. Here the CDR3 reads CASSPRDRDYNEQFF. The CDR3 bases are TGTGCCAGTAGTCCTCGGGACAGGGACTACAATGAGCAGTTCTTC. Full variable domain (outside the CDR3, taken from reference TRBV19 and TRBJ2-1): DGGITQSPKYLFRKEGQNVTLSCEQNLNHDAMYWYRQDPGQGLRLIYYSQIVNDFQKGDIAEGYSVSREKKESFPLTVTSAQKNPTAFYLCASSPRDRDYNEQFFGPGTRLTVL.

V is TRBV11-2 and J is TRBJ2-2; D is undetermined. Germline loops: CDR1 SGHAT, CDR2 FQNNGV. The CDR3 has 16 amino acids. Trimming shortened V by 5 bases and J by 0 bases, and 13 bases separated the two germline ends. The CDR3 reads CASSASLSANTGELFF. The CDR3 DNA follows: TGTGCCAGCAGCGCCTCTTTGAGCGCGAACACCGGGGAGCTGTTTTTT.

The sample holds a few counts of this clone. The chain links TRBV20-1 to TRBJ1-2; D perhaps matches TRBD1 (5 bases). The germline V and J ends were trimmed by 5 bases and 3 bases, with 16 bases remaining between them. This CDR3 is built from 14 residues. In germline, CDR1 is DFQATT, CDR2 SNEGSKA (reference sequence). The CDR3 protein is CSAAPDSNDYGYTF. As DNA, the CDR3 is TGCAGTGCTGCCCCAGACAGTAACGACTATGGCTACACCTTC.

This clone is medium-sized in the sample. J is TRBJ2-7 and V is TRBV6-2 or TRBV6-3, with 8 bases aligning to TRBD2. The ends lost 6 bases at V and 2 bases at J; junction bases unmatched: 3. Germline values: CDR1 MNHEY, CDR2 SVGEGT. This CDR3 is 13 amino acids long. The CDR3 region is CASRSGSTYEQYF. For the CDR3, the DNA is TGTGCCAGCAGGAGCGGGAGTACCTACGAGCAGTACTTC.

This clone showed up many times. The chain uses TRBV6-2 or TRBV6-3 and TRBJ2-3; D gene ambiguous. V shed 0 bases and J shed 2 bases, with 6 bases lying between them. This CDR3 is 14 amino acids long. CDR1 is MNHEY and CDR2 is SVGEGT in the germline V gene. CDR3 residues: CASSYSGFTDTQYF. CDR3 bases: TGTGCCAGCAGTTACTCGGGATTCACAGATACGCAGTATTTT.

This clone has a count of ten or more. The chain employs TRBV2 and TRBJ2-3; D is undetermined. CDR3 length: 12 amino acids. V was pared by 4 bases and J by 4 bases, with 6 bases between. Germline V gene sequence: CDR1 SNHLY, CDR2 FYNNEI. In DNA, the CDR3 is TGTGCCAGCAGTGGGATAGCAGATACGCAGTATTTT. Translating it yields CASSGIADTQYF.